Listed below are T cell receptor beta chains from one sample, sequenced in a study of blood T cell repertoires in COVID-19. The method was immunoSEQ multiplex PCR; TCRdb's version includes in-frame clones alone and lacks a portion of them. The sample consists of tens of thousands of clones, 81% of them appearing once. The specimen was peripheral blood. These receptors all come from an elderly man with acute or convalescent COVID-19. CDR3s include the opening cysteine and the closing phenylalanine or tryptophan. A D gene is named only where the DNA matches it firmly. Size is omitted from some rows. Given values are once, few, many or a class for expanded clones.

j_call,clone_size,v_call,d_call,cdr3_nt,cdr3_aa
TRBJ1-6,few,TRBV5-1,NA,TGCGCCAGCAGCTTGGAGGCAGGGGTGAATTCACCCCTCCACTTT,CASSLEAGVNSPLHF
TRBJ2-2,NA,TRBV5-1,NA,TGCGCCAGCAGGACAACAGTGTTGAGTACCGGGGAGCTGTTTTTT,CASRTTVLSTGELFF
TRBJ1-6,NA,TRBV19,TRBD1,TGTGCCAGTAGTGTGACAGGGGCCTCCTTATCACCCCTCCACTTT,CASSVTGASLSPLHF
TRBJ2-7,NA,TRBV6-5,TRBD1,TGTGCCAGCCTTGACAGGGGAAGGTACGAGCAGTACTTC,CASLDRGRYEQYF
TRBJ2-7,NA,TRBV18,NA,TGTGCCAGCTCACCAGGGGGCCAGAGCTCCTACGAGCAGTACTTC,CASSPGGQSSYEQYF
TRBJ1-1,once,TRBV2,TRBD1,TGTGCCAGCAGGTTCGACAGGGCCCTTGGGACTGAAGCTTTCTTT,CASRFDRALGTEAFF
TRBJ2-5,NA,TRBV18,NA,TGTGCCAGCTCACCACCAGGGAGGGAGACCCAGTACTTC,CASSPPGRETQYF
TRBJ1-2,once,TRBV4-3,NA,TGCGCCAGCAGCCAAGCTCCGGACTTAGCTAACTATGGCTACACCTTC,CASSQAPDLANYGYTF
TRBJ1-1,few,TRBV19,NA,TGTGCCAGTAGTATAGCAGCTGGGCATGAAGCTTTCTTT,CASSIAAGHEAFF
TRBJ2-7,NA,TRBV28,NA,TGTGCCAGCAGTTCTCGGATCGGGGGTCGGTACGAGCAGTACTTC,CASSSRIGGRYEQYF
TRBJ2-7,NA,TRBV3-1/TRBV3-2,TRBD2,TGTGCCAGCAGCCAAGGGGCTAGCGGGAGCTACGAGCAGTACTTC,CASSQGASGSYEQYF
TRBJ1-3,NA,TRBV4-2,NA,TGTGCCAGCAGCCAAGGGCAGGGAGGAAACTCTGGAAACACCATATATTTT,CASSQGQGGNSGNTIYF
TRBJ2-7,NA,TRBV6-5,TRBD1,TGTGCCAGCAGTTCACCGGGACAGGGGTTGTACGAGCAGTACTTC,CASSSPGQGLYEQYF
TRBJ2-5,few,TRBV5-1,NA,TGCGCCAGCAGCCCGACACGAGGGAACCAAGAGACCCAGTACTTC,CASSPTRGNQETQYF
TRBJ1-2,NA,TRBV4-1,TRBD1,TGCGCCAGCAGCCGCCCGGGACAGGGAAGGCAATTTGATGGCTACACCTTC,CASSRPGQGRQFDGYTF
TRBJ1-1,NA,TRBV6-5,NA,TGTGCCAGCAGTTACCGAACAGGTACGAACACTGAAGCTTTCTTT,CASSYRTGTNTEAFF
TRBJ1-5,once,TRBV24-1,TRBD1,TGTGCCACCAGCGAGGCCGGGACAGGGGCTCCCAGCCAGCCCCAGCATTTT,CATSEAGTGAPSQPQHF
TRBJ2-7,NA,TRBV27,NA,TGTGCCAGCAGCCTGGGACTCCCAAACATCTACGAGCAGTACTTC,CASSLGLPNIYEQYF
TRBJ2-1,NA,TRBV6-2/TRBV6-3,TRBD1,TGTGCCAGCAGTTCGAGACAGGGGGCCGGCTACAATGAGCAGTTCTTC,CASSSRQGAGYNEQFF
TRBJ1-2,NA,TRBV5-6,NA,TGTGCCAGCAGCTTGGTTCAGGGGAACTATGGCTACACCTTC,CASSLVQGNYGYTF
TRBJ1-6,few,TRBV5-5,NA,TGTGCCAGCAGCCTCCTACAGGGACCGGGATCACCCCTCCACTTT,CASSLLQGPGSPLHF
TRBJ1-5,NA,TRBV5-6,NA,TGTGCCAGCAGCCGCGGACAGTATAGCAATCAGCCCCAGCATTTT,CASSRGQYSNQPQHF
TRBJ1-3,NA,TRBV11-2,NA,TGTGCCAGCAGCCATGCAGGGTTAAACACCATATATTTT,CASSHAGLNTIYF
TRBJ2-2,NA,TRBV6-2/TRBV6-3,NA,TGTGCCAGCAGCCTCGGGCGGGCGAACACCGGGGAGCTGTTTTTT,CASSLGRANTGELFF
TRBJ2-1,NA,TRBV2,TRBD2,TGTGCCGCAGGAACTAGCGAACGAGGTGAGCAGTTCTTC,CAAGTSERGEQFF
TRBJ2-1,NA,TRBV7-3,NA,TGTGCCAGCAGCCCCGGTCCCTACAATGAGCAGTTCTTC,CASSPGPYNEQFF
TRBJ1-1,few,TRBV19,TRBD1,TGTGCCAGTAGTGAACAGGGGGCGGAAGCTTTCTTT,CASSEQGAEAFF
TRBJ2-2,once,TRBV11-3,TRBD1,TGTGCCAGCAGCCCGAGACAGGGAAGCACCGGGGAGCTGTTTTTT,CASSPRQGSTGELFF
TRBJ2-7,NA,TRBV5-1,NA,TGCGCCAGCAGCTTGGATAATTCCGGCGAGCAGTACTTC,CASSLDNSGEQYF
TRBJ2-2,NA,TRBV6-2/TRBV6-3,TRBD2,TGTGCCAGCAGTTATTGGGGGGGCACCGGGGAGCTGTTTTTT,CASSYWGGTGELFF
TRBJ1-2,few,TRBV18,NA,TGTGCCAGCTCACCAGACAGGTCGAGCCTTGGCTACACCTTC,CASSPDRSSLGYTF
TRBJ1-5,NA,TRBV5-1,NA,TGCGCCAGCAGCTTGGGGCCCCAGGGCCTCAATCAGCCCCAGCATTTT,CASSLGPQGLNQPQHF